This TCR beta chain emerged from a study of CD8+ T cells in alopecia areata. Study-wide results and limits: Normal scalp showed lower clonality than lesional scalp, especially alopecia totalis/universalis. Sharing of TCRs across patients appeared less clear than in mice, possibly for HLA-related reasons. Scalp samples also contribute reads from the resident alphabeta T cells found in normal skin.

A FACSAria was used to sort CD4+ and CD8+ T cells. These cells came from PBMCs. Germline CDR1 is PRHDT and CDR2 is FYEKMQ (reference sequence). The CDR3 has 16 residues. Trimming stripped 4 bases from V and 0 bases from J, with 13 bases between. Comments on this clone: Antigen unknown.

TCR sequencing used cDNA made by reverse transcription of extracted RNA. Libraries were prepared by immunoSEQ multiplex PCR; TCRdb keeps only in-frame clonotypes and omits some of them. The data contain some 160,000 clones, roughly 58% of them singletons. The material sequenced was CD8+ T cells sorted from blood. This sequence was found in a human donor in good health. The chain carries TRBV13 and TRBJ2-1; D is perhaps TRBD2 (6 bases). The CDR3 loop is CASSSGTPISYNEQFF. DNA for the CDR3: TGTGCCAGCAGCTCAGGGACTCCGATCTCCTACAATGAGCAGTTCTTC.